The rows below give T cell receptor beta chains drawn from one sample of a study of post-analysis software for immune sequencing data. TCRdb re-derived calls from the PCR reads in MiXCR, one entry per CDR3 protein. The table includes 400,000 to 500,000 distinct CDR3 sequences, 30% to 40% detected once. The sequencing sample was made of blood. These receptors all come from a girl aged 2-10 years with multiple sclerosis. CDR3s include the opening cysteine and the closing phenylalanine or tryptophan. A D gene is named only where the DNA matches it firmly.

v_gene	d_gene	CDR3aa
TRBV12-3/TRBV12-4	TRBD2	CASSSSGLAYEQYF
TRBV29-1	NA	CSVEGSSGNTIYF
TRBV12-3/TRBV12-4	NA	CASSARTTTDTQYF
TRBV7-9	NA	CASSLAPGHLLPYEQYF
TRBV29-1	NA	CSVDGLESTDTQYF
TRBV5-4	TRBD2	CASSSSGGPMDEQFF
TRBV13	NA	CASSSGGSDQPQHF
TRBV20-1	TRBD1	CSARQQGAQYGYTF
TRBV20-1	TRBD1	CSARGQGTSSGANVRTF
TRBV24-1	NA	CATSDQQGAETQYF
TRBV10-3	NA	CAISEGQGLGNEQYF
TRBV15	TRBD1	CATSTRQGSRETQYF
TRBV28	TRBD2	CASSAGTSGSKEQFF
TRBV28	TRBD1	CASSTGTDYGYTF
TRBV12-3/TRBV12-4	NA	CASTPGTLTYEQYF
TRBV11-2	NA	CASSLDSLDWVYEQYF
TRBV29-1	TRBD2	CSVEGSTSGPYNEQFF
TRBV2	NA	CASSERDFYNEQFF
TRBV4-2	NA	CASSHPQSEAFF